This T cell receptor (beta chain) is from a study of blood T cell repertoires in COVID-19. Study background: Sample material is recorded as cDNA or gDNA derived from T cells, B-cell-depleted T cells, or PBMCs.

Authors' data handling: Estimates of nucleated cell counts were drawn from the amplification of reference gene primers. TCRdb's copy holds only in-frame clones and misses some; the assay was immunoSEQ multiplex PCR. Clone size and the V and J calls come from that table; the DNA yielded D and trimming. The top ten hold around 4.8% of the sample, which has some 320,000 clones, 75% to 90% seen once. The CDR3 covers 13 residues. Germline V gene data show CDR1 as LNHDA and CDR2 as SQIVND (reference sequence). V was cut by 4 bases and J by 4 bases, with 11 bases left in between. Grouping used clinical history reported by participants in a survey and questionnaire.

This TCR was recovered from a man aged 60 to 75 who had recovered from COVID-19. Sequenced sample: PBMCs or T cells enriched from blood (not recorded which). The V and J genes are TRBV19 and TRBJ2-7, with D unresolved. The CDR3 protein is CASSKAEVYEQYF. CDR3 in DNA: TGTGCCAGTAGTAAGGCGGAAGTTTACGAGCAGTACTTC.